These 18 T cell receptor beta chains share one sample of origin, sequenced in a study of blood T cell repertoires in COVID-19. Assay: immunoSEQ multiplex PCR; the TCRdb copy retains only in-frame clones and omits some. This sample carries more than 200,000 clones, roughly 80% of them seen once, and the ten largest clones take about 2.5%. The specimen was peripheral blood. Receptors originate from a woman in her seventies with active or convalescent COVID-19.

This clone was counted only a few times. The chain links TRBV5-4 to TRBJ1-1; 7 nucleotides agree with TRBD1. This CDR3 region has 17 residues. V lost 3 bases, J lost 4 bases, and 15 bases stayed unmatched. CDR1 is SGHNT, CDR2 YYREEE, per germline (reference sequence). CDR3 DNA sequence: TGTGCCAGCAGCTCAGGGGGTCCGAGACAGTTTTCCACTGAAGCTTTCTTT. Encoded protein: CASSSGGPRQFSTEAFF.

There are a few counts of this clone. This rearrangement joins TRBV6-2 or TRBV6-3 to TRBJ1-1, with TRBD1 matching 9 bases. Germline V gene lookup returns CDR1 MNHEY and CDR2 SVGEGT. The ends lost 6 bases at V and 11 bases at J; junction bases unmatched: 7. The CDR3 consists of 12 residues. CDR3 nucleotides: TGTGCCAGCAGCCCGGGGACAGGGAACGCTTTCTTT. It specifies CASSPGTGNAFF.

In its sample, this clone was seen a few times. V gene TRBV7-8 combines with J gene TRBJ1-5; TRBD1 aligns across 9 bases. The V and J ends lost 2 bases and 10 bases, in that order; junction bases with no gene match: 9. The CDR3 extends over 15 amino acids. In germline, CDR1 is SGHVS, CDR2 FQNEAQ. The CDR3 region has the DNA TGTGCCAGCAGCTTATATGACAGGGGGGGACTACCCCAGCATTTT. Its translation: CASSLYDRGGLPQHF. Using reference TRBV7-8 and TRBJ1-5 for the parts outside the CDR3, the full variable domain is GAGVSQSPRYKVAKRGQDVALRCDPISGHVSLFWYQQALGQGPEFLTYFQNEAQLDKSGLPSDRFFAERPEGSVSTLKIQRTQQEDSAVYLCASSLYDRGGLPQHFGDGTRLSIL.

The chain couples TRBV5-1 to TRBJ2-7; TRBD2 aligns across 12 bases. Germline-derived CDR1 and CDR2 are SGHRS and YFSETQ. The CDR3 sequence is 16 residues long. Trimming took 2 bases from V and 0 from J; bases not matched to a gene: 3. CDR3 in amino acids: CASSLLLAGGSYEQYF. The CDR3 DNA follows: TGCGCCAGCAGCTTATTACTAGCGGGAGGCTCCTACGAGCAGTACTTC.

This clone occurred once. The DNA for the CDR3 is TGCGCCAGCAAAGGGGAGGAGAATGAAAAACTGTTTTTT. Its protein product is CASKGEENEKLFF. V usage is TRBV10-1 and J usage is TRBJ1-4, with D maybe TRBD1 (5 bases). The CDR3 runs 13 residues. Germline loops: CDR1 WNHNN, CDR2 SYGVQD (reference sequence). Between the trimmed V and J ends, which lost 7 bases and 5 bases, there was a span of 11 bases.

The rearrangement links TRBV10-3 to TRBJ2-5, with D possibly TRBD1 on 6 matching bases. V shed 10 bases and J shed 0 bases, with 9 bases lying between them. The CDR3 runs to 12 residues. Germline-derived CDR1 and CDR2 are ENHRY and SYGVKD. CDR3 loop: CATGQNQETQYF. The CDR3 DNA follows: TGTGCCACCGGACAGAACCAAGAGACCCAGTACTTC.

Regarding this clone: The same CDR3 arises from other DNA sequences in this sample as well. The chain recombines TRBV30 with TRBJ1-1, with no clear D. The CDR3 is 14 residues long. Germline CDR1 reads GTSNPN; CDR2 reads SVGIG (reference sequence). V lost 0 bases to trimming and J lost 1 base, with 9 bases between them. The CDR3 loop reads CAWSVYTGNTEAFF. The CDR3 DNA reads TGTGCCTGGAGTGTGTATACGGGGAACACTGAAGCTTTCTTT.

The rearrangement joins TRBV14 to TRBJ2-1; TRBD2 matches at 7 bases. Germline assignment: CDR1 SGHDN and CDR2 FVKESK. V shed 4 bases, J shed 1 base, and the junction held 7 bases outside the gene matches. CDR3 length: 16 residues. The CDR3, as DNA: TGTGCCAGCAGCCTTGACCCGGGGGGATCCTACAATGAGCAGTTCTTC. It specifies CASSLDPGGSYNEQFF.

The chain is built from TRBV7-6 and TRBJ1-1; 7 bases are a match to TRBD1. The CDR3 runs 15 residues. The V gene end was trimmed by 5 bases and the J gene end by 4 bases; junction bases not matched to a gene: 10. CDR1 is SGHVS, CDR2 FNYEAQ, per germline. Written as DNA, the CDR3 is TGTGCCAGCAGCCCCCAAGGACAGGTTGGCACTGAAGCTTTCTTT. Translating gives CASSPQGQVGTEAFF. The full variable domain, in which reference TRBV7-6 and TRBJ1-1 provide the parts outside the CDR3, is GAGVSQSPRYKVTKRGQDVALRCDPISGHVSLYWYRQALGQGPEFLTYFNYEAQQDKSGLPNDRFSAERPEGSISTLTIQRTEQRDSAMYRCASSPQGQVGTEAFFGQGTRLTVV.

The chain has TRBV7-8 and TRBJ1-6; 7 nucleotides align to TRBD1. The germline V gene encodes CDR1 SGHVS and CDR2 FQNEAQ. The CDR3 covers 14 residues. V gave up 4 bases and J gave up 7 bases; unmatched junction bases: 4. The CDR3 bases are TGTGCCAGCAGCTCCCGACAGGGAAATTCACCCCTCCACTTT. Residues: CASSSRQGNSPLHF.

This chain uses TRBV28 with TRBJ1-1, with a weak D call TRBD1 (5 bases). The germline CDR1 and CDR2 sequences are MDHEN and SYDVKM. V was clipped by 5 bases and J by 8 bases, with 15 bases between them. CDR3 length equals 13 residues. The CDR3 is CASSPPLGPEAFF. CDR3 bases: TGTGCCAGCAGTCCCCCCCTGGGGCCCGAAGCTTTCTTT.

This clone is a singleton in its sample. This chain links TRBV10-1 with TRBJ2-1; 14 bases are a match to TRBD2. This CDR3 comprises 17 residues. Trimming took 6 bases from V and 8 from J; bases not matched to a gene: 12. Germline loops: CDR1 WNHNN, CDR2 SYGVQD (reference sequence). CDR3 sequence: CASRPELGTSGSYEQFF. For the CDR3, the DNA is TGCGCCAGCAGACCCGAACTCGGGACTAGCGGGAGCTATGAGCAGTTCTTC.

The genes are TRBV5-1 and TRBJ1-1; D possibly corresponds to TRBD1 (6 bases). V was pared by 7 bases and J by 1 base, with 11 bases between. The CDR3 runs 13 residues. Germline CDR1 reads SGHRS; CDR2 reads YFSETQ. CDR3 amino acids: CASAGVSNTEAFF. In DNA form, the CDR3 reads TGCGCCAGCGCAGGGGTCTCGAACACTGAAGCTTTCTTT.

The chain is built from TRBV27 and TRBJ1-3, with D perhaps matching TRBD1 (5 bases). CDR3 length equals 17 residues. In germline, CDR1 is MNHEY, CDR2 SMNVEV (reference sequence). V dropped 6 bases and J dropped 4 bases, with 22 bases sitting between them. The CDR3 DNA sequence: TGTGCCAGCAGCCCTATTGTGTCGGCAGGGCGGGGAAACACCATATATTTT. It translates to CASSPIVSAGRGNTIYF.

The chain's CDR3 is CAWSSLGRGGNQPQHF. CDR3 bases: TGTGCCTGGAGTTCCCTTGGGAGGGGCGGGAATCAGCCCCAGCATTTT. The rearrangement links TRBV30 to TRBJ1-5; perhaps TRBD1 as D (5 bases). Per germline, CDR1 GTSNPN and CDR2 SVGIG (reference sequence). The CDR3 covers 16 residues. The V and J ends lost 2 bases and 4 bases respectively, with 18 bases between them.

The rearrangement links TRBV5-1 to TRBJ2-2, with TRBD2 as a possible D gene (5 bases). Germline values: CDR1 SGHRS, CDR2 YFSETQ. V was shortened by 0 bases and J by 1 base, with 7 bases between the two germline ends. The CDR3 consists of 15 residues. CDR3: CASSLGGQNTGELFF. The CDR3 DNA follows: TGCGCCAGCAGCTTGGGAGGGCAGAACACCGGGGAGCTGTTTTTT.

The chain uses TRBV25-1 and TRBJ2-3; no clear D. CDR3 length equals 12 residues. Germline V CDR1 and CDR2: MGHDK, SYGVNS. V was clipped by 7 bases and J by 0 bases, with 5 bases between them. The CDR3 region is CASTSSTDTQYF. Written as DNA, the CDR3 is TGTGCCAGCACGTCTAGCACAGATACGCAGTATTTT.

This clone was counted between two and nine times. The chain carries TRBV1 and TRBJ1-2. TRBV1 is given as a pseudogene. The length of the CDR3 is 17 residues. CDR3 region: CTSSQEPPWVGDYGYTF. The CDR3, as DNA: TGCACCAGCAGCCAAGAACCACCCTGGGTCGGAGACTATGGCTACACCTTC.